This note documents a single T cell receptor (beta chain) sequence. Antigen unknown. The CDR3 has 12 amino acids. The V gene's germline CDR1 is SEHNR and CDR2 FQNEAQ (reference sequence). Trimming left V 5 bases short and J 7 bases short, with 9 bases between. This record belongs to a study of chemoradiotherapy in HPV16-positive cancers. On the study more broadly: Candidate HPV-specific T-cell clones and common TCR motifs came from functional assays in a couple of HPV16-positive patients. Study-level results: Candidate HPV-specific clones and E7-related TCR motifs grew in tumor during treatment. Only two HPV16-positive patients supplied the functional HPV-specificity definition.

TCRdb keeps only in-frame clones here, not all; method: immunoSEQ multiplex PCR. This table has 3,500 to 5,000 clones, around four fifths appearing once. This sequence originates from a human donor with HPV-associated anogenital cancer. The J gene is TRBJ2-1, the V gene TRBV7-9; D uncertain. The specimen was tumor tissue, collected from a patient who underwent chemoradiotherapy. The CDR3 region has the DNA TGTGCCAGCAGCGGGGTAGGGAATGAGCAGTTCTTC. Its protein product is CASSGVGNEQFF. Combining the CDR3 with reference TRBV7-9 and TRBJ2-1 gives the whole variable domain DTGVSQNPRHKITKRGQNVTFRCDPISEHNRLYWYRQTLGQGPEFLTYFQNEAQLEKSRLLSDRFSAERPKGSFSTLEIQRTEQGDSAMYLCASSGVGNEQFFGPGTRLTVL.